The next 9 T cell receptor beta chains were all read from a single sample in a study of beta chain features in type 1 diabetes. Isolated RNA was reverse transcribed in full, so expressed TCRB transcripts were sequenced. The protocol was immunoSEQ multiplex PCR, while the TCRdb copy is restricted to in-frame clones and leaves out a portion. The sample shows about 320,000 clones, around 15% of them seen only once. Sequencing input: central memory CD4+ T cells from blood. These receptors were taken from a man aged 25 to 40 in good health.

This clone has more than one count but fewer than ten. The chain couples TRBV5-1 to TRBJ1-1, with no clear D. The germline CDR1 and CDR2 sequences are SGHRS and YFSETQ. This CDR3 has 15 residues. V shed 4 bases and J shed 3 bases, with 16 bases lying between them. CDR3 nucleotide sequence: TGCGCCAGCAGCCCCCAGACTTACGGGGACACTGAAGCTTTCTTT. Encoded protein: CASSPQTYGDTEAFF. The full variable domain, completed using reference TRBV5-1 and TRBJ1-1, is KAGVTQTPRYLIKTRGQQVTLSCSPISGHRSVSWYQQTPGQGLQFLFEYFSETQRNKGNFPGRFSGRQFSNSRSEMNVSTLELGDSALYLCASSPQTYGDTEAFFGQGTRLTVV.

This clone was counted only a few times. This rearrangement joins TRBV29-1 to TRBJ1-2; no clear D gene. The V end lost 0 bases, the J end lost 8 bases, and 10 bases lay between the germline ends. The CDR3 contains 12 residues. Per the germline V gene, CDR1 is SQVTM and CDR2 is ANQGSEA. CDR3 bases: TGCAGCGTTGAAGATGGAGGGCACGGCTACACCTTC. Its protein is CSVEDGGHGYTF. Full variable domain (rest looked up from reference TRBV29-1 and TRBJ1-2): SAVISQKPSRDICQRGTSLTIQCQVDSQVTMMFWYRQQPGQSLTLIATANQGSEATYESGFVIDKFPISRPNLTFSTLTVSNMSPEDSSIYLCSVEDGGHGYTFGSGTRLTVV.

This clone was detected a few times. The J gene is TRBJ2-3, the V gene TRBV7-2, with a weak D call TRBD2 (6 bases). The CDR3 contains 15 residues. Germline loops: CDR1 SGHTA, CDR2 FQGNSA. The ends were cut back, 5 bases at V and 2 bases at J, with 14 bases in the middle. CDR3 sequence reads: CASSKDAGHTDTQYF. The CDR3 region has the DNA TGTGCCAGCAGCAAAGACGCGGGGCACACAGATACGCAGTATTTT.

This rearrangement joins TRBV11-3 to TRBJ2-3; no firm D call. The CDR3 spans 11 residues. Trimming left V 8 bases short and J 6 bases short, with 9 bases between. Looked up from germline, CDR1 is SGHNT and CDR2 is YENEEA. CDR3 region: CASERADTQYF. The CDR3 region has the DNA TGTGCCAGCGAACGGGCGGATACGCAGTATTTT.

V gene TRBV4-2 combines with J gene TRBJ1-3; the D is unclear. V lost 0 bases and J 8 bases, leaving 17 bases between the germline ends. The CDR3 extends over 16 amino acids. Germline V gene lookup returns CDR1 LGHNA and CDR2 YNFKEQ. The DNA for the CDR3 is TGTGCCAGCAGCCAAGATCTAGAAACCTGGCGGGACACCATATATTTT. Translated: CASSQDLETWRDTIYF.

The chain joins TRBV4-1 to TRBJ1-6; D is unclear. CDR3 size: 15 residues. Per germline, CDR1 MGHRA and CDR2 YSYEKL. Trimming stripped 5 bases from V and 8 bases from J, with 16 bases between. The CDR3: CASSEGGRAYSPLHF. CDR3 coding DNA: TGCGCCAGCAGCGAGGGAGGGAGGGCTTATTCACCCCTCCACTTT.

In this sample, this clone turned up many times. DNA of the CDR3: TGCGCCAGCAGCCAAGTTTTGACTGGCGACAGATCCTACGAGCAGTACTTC. Amino acid sequence: CASSQVLTGDRSYEQYF. The V call is TRBV4-1, the J call TRBJ2-7, with a possible D match to TRBD1 (5 bases). CDR1 MGHRA and CDR2 YSYEKL come from the germline V gene. V was trimmed by 1 base and J by 1 base, leaving 17 bases between them. The CDR3 loop spans 17 amino acids.

The chain recombines TRBV5-6 with TRBJ2-1; tentatively, D is TRBD2 (6 bases). CDR3 length: 14 amino acids. Deletions cut 4 bases from V and 7 bases from J, with 15 bases between. CDR1 SGHDT and CDR2 YYEEEE come from the germline V gene. The CDR3 region is CASSKTLARNEQFF. The CDR3 coding sequence is TGTGCCAGCAGCAAAACCCTAGCGAGGAATGAGCAGTTCTTC.

The table lists this clone with a few counts. V gene TRBV7-2 combines with J gene TRBJ2-3, with D perhaps matching TRBD1 or TRBD2 (6 bases each). This CDR3 contains 17 residues. V gave up 5 bases and J gave up 0 bases, with 18 bases separating them. CDR1 and CDR2 from the germline V gene are SGHTA and FQGNSA. The CDR3, as DNA: TGTGCCAGCAGCCCCAGAGGGGGACTCCCCAGCACAGATACGCAGTATTTT. This gives the protein CASSPRGGLPSTDTQYF.